The rows below give T cell receptor beta chains drawn from one sample of a study of response to subunit inactivated influenza vaccine. Via MiXCR, TCRdb re-called the RT-PCR reads, giving one row per CDR3 protein. The sample has about 780,000 distinct CDR3 sequences; 15% to 20% are singletons. Specimen: PBMCs from blood, collected approximately 5 days after vaccination. These receptors were collected from a man aged 50 to 59 who received an inactivated influenza vaccine. Each CDR3 is given with its conserved first and last residue. Fields, in order: D gene, V gene, J gene, clone size, CDR3 protein, CDR3 DNA. A D gene is named only where the DNA matches it firmly. A clone size is listed for some rows: how often the clone was seen (once, few, many), or a class if it is expanded.

-	TRBV5-1	TRBJ2-7	many	CASSQQQYEQYF	TGCGCCAGCAGCCAACAGCAGTACGAGCAGTACTTC
TRBD1	TRBV4-3	TRBJ2-7	-	CASSQGDRGHYEQYF	TGCGCCAGCAGCCAAGGGGACAGGGGTCACTACGAGCAGTACTTC
-	TRBV20-1	TRBJ2-1	-	CSARVGRSSYNEQFF	TGCAGTGCCCGGGTTGGGCGGAGCTCCTACAATGAGCAGTTCTTC
TRBD1	TRBV27	TRBJ2-7	many	CASSLSGQGEYF	TGTGCCAGCAGTCTTTCAGGACAGGGCGAGTACTTC
TRBD1	TRBV6-2/TRBV6-3	TRBJ2-3	few	CASTSTGGTDTQYF	TGTGCCAGCACCTCGACAGGGGGCACAGATACGCAGTATTTT
-	TRBV20-1	TRBJ1-2	few	CSVWDGSNYGYTF	TGCAGTGTCTGGGACGGATCAAACTATGGCTACACCTTC
-	TRBV10-3	TRBJ2-3	-	CAISEGGGGTDTQYF	TGTGCCATCAGTGAAGGGGGCGGGGGCACAGATACGCAGTATTTT
TRBD2	TRBV10-3	TRBJ2-7	-	CAISEYRALAGPYSYEQYF	TGTGCCATCAGTGAGTACAGGGCGCTAGCGGGACCTTACTCCTACGAGCAGTACTTC
-	TRBV11-2	TRBJ2-7	few	CASSLWARGVLEQYF	TGTGCCAGCAGCTTATGGGCCAGGGGGGTGCTCGAGCAGTACTTC
TRBD1	TRBV11-1	TRBJ1-6	few	CASSLARGSPGQLSPLHF	TGTGCCAGCAGCTTAGCGCGGGGGTCTCCGGGACAGCTTTCACCCCTCCACTTT
-	TRBV13	TRBJ1-5	many	CASSSRQYNQPQHF	TGTGCCAGCAGCTCCCGACAGTACAATCAGCCCCAGCATTTT
-	TRBV6-2/TRBV6-3	TRBJ2-7	many	CASSGTGSFSYEQYF	TGTGCCAGCAGCGGAACAGGAAGCTTCTCCTACGAGCAGTACTTC
-	TRBV11-1	TRBJ2-1	-	CASSLDKRRLVSYNEQFF	TGTGCCAGCAGCTTAGATAAAAGGAGACTAGTATCCTACAATGAGCAGTTCTTC
-	TRBV20-1	TRBJ2-3	few	CSARDQPSTDTQYF	TGCAGTGCTAGAGATCAACCTAGCACAGATACGCAGTATTTT
TRBD1	TRBV20-1	TRBJ2-7	few	CSASFTGTGPGGQYF	TGCAGTGCTAGTTTCACCGGGACAGGGCCCGGGGGGCAGTACTTC
TRBD1	TRBV28	TRBJ2-5	-	CASRLGTGGNQETQYF	TGTGCCAGCAGACTCGGGACAGGGGGCAACCAAGAGACCCAGTACTTC
-	TRBV7-2	TRBJ2-1	-	CASSLPRVLSYNEQFF	TGTGCCAGCAGCTTACCCCGGGTCCTCTCCTACAATGAGCAGTTCTTC
-	TRBV29-1	TRBJ1-2	few	CSTTGGNGYTF	TGCAGCACGACGGGGGGGAATGGCTACACCTTC
-	TRBV14	TRBJ2-1	few	CASSQGSGYEQFF	TGTGCCAGCAGCCAGGGGTCTGGGTATGAGCAGTTCTTC
-	TRBV5-1	TRBJ2-7	many	CASSVDTNYEQYF	TGCGCCAGCAGCGTGGACACAAACTACGAGCAGTACTTC
-	TRBV6-1	TRBJ2-7	-	CASSPDGIPYEQYF	TGTGCCAGCAGTCCGGACGGGATACCCTACGAGCAGTACTTC
-	TRBV6-5	TRBJ2-7	-	CASSYSLTRGSEQYF	TGTGCCAGCAGTTACTCGTTAACGAGGGGCAGCGAGCAGTACTTC
TRBD1	TRBV4-1	TRBJ2-7	-	CASSLRTGPYEQYF	TGCGCCAGCAGCTTAAGGACAGGGCCCTACGAGCAGTACTTC
TRBD1	TRBV12-3/TRBV12-4	TRBJ2-7	-	CASTKTGQIYEQYF	TGTGCCAGCACGAAAACGGGACAGATCTACGAGCAGTACTTC
-	TRBV29-1	TRBJ1-1	many	CSVDRQGNTEAFF	TGCAGCGTTGATCGGCAGGGGAACACTGAAGCTTTCTTT
-	TRBV7-6	TRBJ2-2	-	CASSSKRQSNTGELFF	TGTGCCAGCAGCTCGAAAAGACAGTCGAACACCGGGGAGCTGTTTTTT
TRBD2	TRBV6-1	TRBJ2-1	few	CASTKREPYNEQFF	TGTGCCAGCACCAAGCGGGAGCCCTACAATGAGCAGTTCTTC
-	TRBV20-1	TRBJ2-2	-	CSARDSRVRTGELFF	TGCAGTGCTAGAGATTCGAGGGTTCGCACCGGGGAGCTGTTTTTT
-	TRBV7-8	TRBJ2-7	-	CASGLASTPLYEQYF	TGTGCCAGCGGCTTAGCGTCGACCCCTCTTTACGAGCAGTACTTC
-	TRBV30	TRBJ2-1	few	CAWSVYGRGNEQFF	TGTGCCTGGAGTGTATATGGGCGAGGCAATGAGCAGTTCTTC
-	TRBV11-2	TRBJ2-5	-	CASSDSGTQYF	TGTGCCAGCAGCGATTCGGGGACCCAGTACTTC
-	TRBV6-1	TRBJ2-5	-	CASSQEPGRVPGETQYF	TGTGCCAGCAGCCAAGAGCCGGGACGGGTCCCCGGAGAGACCCAGTACTTC
TRBD1	TRBV12-3/TRBV12-4	TRBJ1-5	many	CASSWSGGTGLSPQHF	TGTGCCAGCAGTTGGAGTGGAGGGACAGGGTTATCGCCCCAGCATTTT
TRBD1	TRBV29-1	TRBJ2-4	many	CSVDQGARGIQYF	TGCAGCGTTGATCAGGGGGCGAGGGGCATTCAGTACTTC
TRBD2	TRBV6-2/TRBV6-3	TRBJ2-2	few	CASSFAMTSGLTGELFF	TGTGCCAGCAGTTTCGCAATGACTAGCGGATTAACCGGGGAGCTGTTTTTT
-	TRBV6-7	TRBJ2-6	-	CASTKTPSSTGANVLTF	TGTGCCAGCACCAAGACACCTTCCTCGACTGGGGCCAACGTCCTGACTTTC
-	TRBV9	TRBJ2-1	-	CASSVRDSEQFF	TGTGCCAGCAGCGTCAGGGATTCTGAGCAGTTCTTC
TRBD2	TRBV5-6	TRBJ2-3	many	CASSKGLAMVTDTQYF	TGTGCCAGCAGCAAGGGACTAGCCATGGTTACAGATACGCAGTATTTT
-	TRBV21-1	TRBJ2-7	-	CASPGHRIYEQYF	TGTGCCAGTCCGGGGCACAGAATCTACGAGCAGTACTTC
TRBD2	TRBV3-1	TRBJ2-3	-	CASSQDHIAGALIDTQYF	TGTGCCAGCAGCCAAGATCATATAGCGGGGGCCCTGATAGATACGCAGTATTTT
TRBD1	TRBV28	TRBJ2-3	-	CASSAKPGTGGLLYTQYF	TGTGCCAGCAGTGCTAAACCTGGGACAGGGGGCTTGCTGTATACGCAGTATTTT
-	TRBV6-5	TRBJ1-5	few	CASSYSNGNQPQHF	TGTGCCAGCAGTTACTCGAATGGCAATCAGCCCCAGCATTTT
TRBD2	TRBV29-1	TRBJ2-1	few	CSVDSASGSYNEQFF	TGCAGCGTTGACTCGGCTAGCGGCTCCTACAATGAGCAGTTCTTC
TRBD1	TRBV6-6	TRBJ2-2	-	CASRHRGTGELFF	TGTGCCAGCAGGCACAGGGGCACCGGGGAGCTGTTTTTT
TRBD2	TRBV7-2	TRBJ2-1	-	CASSRREGSYNEQFF	TGTGCCAGCAGTCGTCGGGAGGGCTCCTACAATGAGCAGTTCTTC
TRBD2	TRBV12-3/TRBV12-4	TRBJ2-3	few	CASSFFGERESTDTQYF	TGTGCCAGCAGCTTCTTTGGGGAGCGGGAGTCTACAGATACGCAGTATTTT
-	TRBV7-2	TRBJ2-7	-	CASSLEGGLSYEQYF	TGTGCCAGCAGCTTAGAAGGCGGACTCTCCTACGAGCAGTACTTC
-	TRBV29-1	TRBJ1-2	many	CSVVAPHGRTYGYTF	TGCAGCGTTGTGGCCCCCCATGGCCGTACCTATGGCTACACCTTC
-	TRBV29-1	TRBJ1-3	few	CSVLKRDDRREGNTIYF	TGCAGCGTTTTAAAGCGGGACGACCGGCGAGAGGGAAACACCATATATTTT
-	TRBV2	TRBJ2-5	-	CASVRVGTQYF	TGTGCCAGCGTGCGGGTCGGGACCCAGTACTTC
TRBD1	TRBV9	TRBJ1-5	few	CASSVGQGDQPQHF	TGTGCCAGCAGCGTGGGACAGGGAGATCAGCCCCAGCATTTT
TRBD1	TRBV7-2	TRBJ1-2	-	CASSSGGGGYTF	TGTGCCAGCAGCTCGGGAGGGGGCGGCTACACCTTC
-	TRBV29-1	TRBJ1-2	few	CSVEDVGRFPGYTF	TGCAGCGTTGAGGATGTCGGAAGATTTCCGGGCTACACCTTC
TRBD1	TRBV5-1	TRBJ2-5	-	CASSHGTDQETQYF	TGCGCCAGCAGCCACGGGACAGACCAAGAGACCCAGTACTTC
TRBD1	TRBV20-1	TRBJ1-2	few	CSASVLGTGLGGYTF	TGCAGTGCTAGTGTCCTCGGGACAGGGCTAGGAGGCTACACCTTC
-	TRBV20-1	TRBJ2-3	-	CSARDLQITDTQYF	TGCAGTGCTAGAGATTTACAGATCACAGATACGCAGTATTTT
TRBD2	TRBV12-3/TRBV12-4	TRBJ2-1	-	CASSFYGGGYNEQFF	TGTGCCAGCAGTTTTTATGGCGGGGGGTACAATGAGCAGTTCTTC
TRBD1	TRBV20-1	TRBJ2-4	few	CSAPRQGMDIQYF	TGCAGTGCACCGAGACAGGGCATGGACATTCAGTACTTC